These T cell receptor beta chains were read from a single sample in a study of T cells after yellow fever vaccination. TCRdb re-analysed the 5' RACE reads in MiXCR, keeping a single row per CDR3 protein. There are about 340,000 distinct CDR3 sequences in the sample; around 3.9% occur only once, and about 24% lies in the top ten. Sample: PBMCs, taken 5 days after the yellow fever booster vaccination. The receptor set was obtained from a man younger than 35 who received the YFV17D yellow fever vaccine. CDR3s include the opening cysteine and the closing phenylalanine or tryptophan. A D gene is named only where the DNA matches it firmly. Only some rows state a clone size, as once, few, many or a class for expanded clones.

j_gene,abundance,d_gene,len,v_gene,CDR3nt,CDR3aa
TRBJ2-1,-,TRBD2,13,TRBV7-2,TGTGCCAGCAGCGCCTGGGAGGGCGGCCAACTGTTCTTC,CASSAWEGGQLFF
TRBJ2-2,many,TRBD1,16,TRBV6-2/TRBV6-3,TGTGCCAGCCGCCGAGGGGCGGGACAGGTCACCGGGGAGCTGTTTTTT,CASRRGAGQVTGELFF
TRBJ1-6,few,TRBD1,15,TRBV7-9,TGTGCCAGCAGCTTAGACGGGACAGGGTATTCACCCCTCCACTTT,CASSLDGTGYSPLHF
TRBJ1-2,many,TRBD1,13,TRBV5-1,TGCGCCAGCAGCTTGACAGGGGAGGCTGGCTACACCTTC,CASSLTGEAGYTF
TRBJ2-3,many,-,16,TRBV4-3,TGCGCCAGCAGCCAAGATGGGGTAGGCGTCACAGATACGCAGTATTTT,CASSQDGVGVTDTQYF
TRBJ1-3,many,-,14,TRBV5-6,TGTGCCAGCAGCTTAAGGTTTGCTGGAAACACCATATATTTT,CASSLRFAGNTIYF
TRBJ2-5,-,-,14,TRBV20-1,TGCAGTGCTCATACAGGGTACGGGGGAGAGACCCAGTACTTC,CSAHTGYGGETQYF
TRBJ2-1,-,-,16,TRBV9,TGTGCCAGCAGCGTAGCTGTCTGGGACCGAGACCGGGAGCAGTTCTTC,CASSVAVWDRDREQFF
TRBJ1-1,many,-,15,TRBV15,TGTGCCACCAGCAGAGATGGGAGTGGGAGCACTGAAGCTTTCTTT,CATSRDGSGSTEAFF
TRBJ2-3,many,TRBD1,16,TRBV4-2,TGTGCCAGCAGCCAATCCCCGGGACAGGACACAGATACGCAGTATTTT,CASSQSPGQDTDTQYF
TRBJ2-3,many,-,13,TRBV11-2,TGTGCCACCGAGCTACAGGGCACAGATACGCAGTATTTT,CATELQGTDTQYF
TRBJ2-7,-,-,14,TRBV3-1,TGTGCCAGCAGCCAAGAGGGTCGCCCCTACGAGCAGTACTTC,CASSQEGRPYEQYF
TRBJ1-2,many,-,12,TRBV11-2,TGTGCCAGCAGCTTAGCTTCCTGGGGCTACACCTTC,CASSLASWGYTF
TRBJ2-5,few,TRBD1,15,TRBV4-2,TGTGCCAGCAGCCAAGGCGGACAGGGGGGGGAGACCCAGTACTTC,CASSQGGQGGETQYF